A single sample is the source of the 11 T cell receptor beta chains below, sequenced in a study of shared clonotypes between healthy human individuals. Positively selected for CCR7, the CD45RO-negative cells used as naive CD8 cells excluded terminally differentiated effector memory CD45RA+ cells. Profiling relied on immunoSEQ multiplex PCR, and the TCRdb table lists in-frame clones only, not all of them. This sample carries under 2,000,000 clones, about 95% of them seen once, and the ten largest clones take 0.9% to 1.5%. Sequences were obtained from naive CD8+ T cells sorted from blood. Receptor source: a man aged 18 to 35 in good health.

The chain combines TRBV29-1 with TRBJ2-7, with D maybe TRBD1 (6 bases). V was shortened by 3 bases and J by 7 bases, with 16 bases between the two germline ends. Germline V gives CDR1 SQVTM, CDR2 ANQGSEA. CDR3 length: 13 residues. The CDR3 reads CSVDSAQGKEQYF. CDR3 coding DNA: TGCAGCGTTGACTCGGCCCAGGGGAAGGAGCAGTACTTC.

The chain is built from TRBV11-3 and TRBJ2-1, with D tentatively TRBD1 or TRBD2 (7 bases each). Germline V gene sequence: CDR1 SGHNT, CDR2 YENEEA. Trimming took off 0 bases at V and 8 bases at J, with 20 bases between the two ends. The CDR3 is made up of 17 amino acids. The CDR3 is CASSLDSGGEGRDEQFF. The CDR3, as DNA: TGTGCCAGCAGCTTAGACTCAGGGGGGGAGGGCCGAGATGAGCAGTTCTTC. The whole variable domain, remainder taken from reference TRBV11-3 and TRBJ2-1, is EAGVVQSPRYKIIEKKQPVAFWCNPISGHNTLYWYLQNLGQGPELLIRYENEEAVDDSQLPKDRFSAERLKGVDSTLKIQPAELGDSAVYLCASSLDSGGEGRDEQFFGPGTRLTVL.

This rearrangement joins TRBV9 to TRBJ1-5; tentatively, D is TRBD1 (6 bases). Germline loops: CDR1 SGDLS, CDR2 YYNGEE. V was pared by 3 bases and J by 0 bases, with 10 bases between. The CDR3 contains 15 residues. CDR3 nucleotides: TGTGCCAGCAGCGCCCAGGGGTATAGCAATCAGCCCCAGCATTTT. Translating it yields CASSAQGYSNQPQHF.

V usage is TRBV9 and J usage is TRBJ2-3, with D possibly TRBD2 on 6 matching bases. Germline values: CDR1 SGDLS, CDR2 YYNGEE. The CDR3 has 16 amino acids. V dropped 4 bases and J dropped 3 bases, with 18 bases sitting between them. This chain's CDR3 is CASSLLRVGGTDTQYF. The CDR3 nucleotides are TGTGCCAGCAGCCTCCTTAGGGTTGGAGGGACAGATACGCAGTATTTT.

CDR3 sequence (DNA): TGTGCCAGCAGCCCAAGGACTAGCGGCCGCGGGGGGACGCAGTATTTT. Translating it yields CASSPRTSGRGGTQYF. This chain links TRBV7-9 with TRBJ2-3, with 10 bases fitting TRBD2. CDR1 and CDR2 (germline): SEHNR, FQNEAQ (reference sequence). V lost 5 bases, J lost 9 bases, and 14 bases stayed unmatched. This CDR3 spans 16 amino acids. Combining the CDR3 with reference TRBV7-9 and TRBJ2-3 gives the whole variable domain DTGVSQNPRHKITKRGQNVTFRCDPISEHNRLYWYRQTLGQGPEFLTYFQNEAQLEKSRLLSDRFSAERPKGSFSTLEIQRTEQGDSAMYLCASSPRTSGRGGTQYFGPGTRLTVL.

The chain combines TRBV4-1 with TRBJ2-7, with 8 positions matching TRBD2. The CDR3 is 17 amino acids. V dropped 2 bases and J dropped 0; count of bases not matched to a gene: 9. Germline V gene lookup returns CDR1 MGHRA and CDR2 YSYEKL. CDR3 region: CASSQPLSGESSYEQYF. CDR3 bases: TGCGCCAGCAGCCAACCACTTAGCGGGGAGAGCTCCTACGAGCAGTACTTC.

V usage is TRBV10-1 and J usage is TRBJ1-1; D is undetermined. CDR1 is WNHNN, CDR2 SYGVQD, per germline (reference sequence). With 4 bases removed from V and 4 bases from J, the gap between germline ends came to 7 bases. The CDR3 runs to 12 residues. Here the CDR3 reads CASSGSATEAFF. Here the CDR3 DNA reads TGCGCCAGCAGTGGGTCCGCCACTGAAGCTTTCTTT.

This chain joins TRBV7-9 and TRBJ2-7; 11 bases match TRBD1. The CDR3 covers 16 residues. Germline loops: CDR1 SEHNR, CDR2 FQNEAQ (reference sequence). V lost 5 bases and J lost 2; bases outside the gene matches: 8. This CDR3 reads CASSRTGTGGTYEQYF. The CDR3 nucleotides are TGTGCCAGCAGCAGAACCGGGACAGGGGGAACCTACGAGCAGTACTTC.

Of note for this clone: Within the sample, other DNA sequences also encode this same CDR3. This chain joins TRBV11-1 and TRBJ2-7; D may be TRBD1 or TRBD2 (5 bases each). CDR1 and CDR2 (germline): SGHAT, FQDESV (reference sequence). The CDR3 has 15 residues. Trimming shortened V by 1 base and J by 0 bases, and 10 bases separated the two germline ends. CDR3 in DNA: TGTGCCAGCAGCTTAGGACGGGGCACCTCCTACGAGCAGTACTTC. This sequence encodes CASSLGRGTSYEQYF.

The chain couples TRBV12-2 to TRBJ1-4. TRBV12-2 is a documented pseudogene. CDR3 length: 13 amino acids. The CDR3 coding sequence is TGTGCAAGTCGAAGACGTGCGGATGAAAAACTGTTTTTT. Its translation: CASRRRADEKLFF.

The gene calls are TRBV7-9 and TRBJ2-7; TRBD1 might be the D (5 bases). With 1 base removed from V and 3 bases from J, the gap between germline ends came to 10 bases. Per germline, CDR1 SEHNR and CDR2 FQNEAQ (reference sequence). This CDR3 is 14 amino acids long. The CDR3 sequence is CASSLEGARYEQYF. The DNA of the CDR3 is TGTGCCAGCAGCTTAGAAGGGGCCCGCTACGAGCAGTACTTC.